A selection of T cell receptor beta chains follows, all from one sample in a study of post-analysis software for immune sequencing data. One entry per CDR3 protein results from TCRdb running MiXCR on the PCR reads. Here the sample spans 500,000 to 600,000 distinct CDR3 sequences, around 47% being singletons. Sequencing used blood. The source of these receptors is a girl aged 10-17 years with multiple sclerosis. Both conserved end residues are part of each CDR3. The D gene is left open where the match is weak. The size of a clone is reported for some rows only, either as once, few or many, or as a class for expanded clones.

d_call,v_call,j_call,clone_size,cdr3_nt,cdr3_aa
NA,TRBV5-1,TRBJ1-1,NA,TGCGCCAGCAGCTTGGAAGGGCCCCTAAAGACTGAAGCTTTCTTT,CASSLEGPLKTEAFF
TRBD2,TRBV4-2,TRBJ2-3,NA,TGTGCCAGCAGCCAGGGCGGTAGCGGGGCCACAGATACGCAGTATTTT,CASSQGGSGATDTQYF
NA,TRBV20-1,TRBJ2-7,NA,TGCAGTGCCGCACAGGGTACCGAGCAGTACTTC,CSAAQGTEQYF
TRBD1,TRBV10-3,TRBJ2-7,once,TGTGCCATCAGTGAGACCGGGACAGTCTACGAGCAGTACTTC,CAISETGTVYEQYF
NA,TRBV7-9,TRBJ2-7,many,TGTGCCAGCAGCTTTTTGAAACACGAGCAGTACTTC,CASSFLKHEQYF
NA,TRBV5-1,TRBJ2-6,NA,TGCGCCAGCAGCAATGATCCAGGGCCCGGGGCCAACGTCCTGACTTTC,CASSNDPGPGANVLTF
TRBD2,TRBV12-3/TRBV12-4,TRBJ2-3,few,TGTGCCAGCAGTTCTCTGACTAGCGACACAGATACGCAGTATTTT,CASSSLTSDTDTQYF
TRBD2,TRBV7-3,TRBJ2-1,few,TGTGCCAGCAGCCTGGGACTAGCGGGGGTCCTTAGCTCCTACAATGAGCAGTTCTTC,CASSLGLAGVLSSYNEQFF
NA,TRBV4-1,TRBJ2-3,NA,TGCGCCAGCAGCCAAGGACAGACTAGATTCACAGATACGCAGTATTTT,CASSQGQTRFTDTQYF
NA,TRBV5-1,TRBJ2-1,few,TGCGCCAGCAGCCCCCTCGAGGCGTTAAGCTCCTACAATGAGCAGTTCTTC,CASSPLEALSSYNEQFF
TRBD1,TRBV24-1,TRBJ2-7,NA,TGTGCCACCAATGACCCACTTTTGCTCCGGGACAGGGTATCCTACGAGCAGTACTTC,CATNDPLLLRDRVSYEQYF
TRBD1,TRBV7-2,TRBJ1-6,NA,TGTGCCAGCAGCTTACAGGGGGTGGCGAATTCACCCCTCCACTTT,CASSLQGVANSPLHF
NA,TRBV20-1,TRBJ1-1,few,TGCAGTGTCATGAGGGGAGGGGACACTGAAGCTTTCTTT,CSVMRGGDTEAFF
TRBD1,TRBV27,TRBJ2-7,few,TGTGCCAGCAGTTCGCAAACCGGGACAGGAGGCGAGCAGTACTTC,CASSSQTGTGGEQYF
TRBD1,TRBV24-1,TRBJ2-7,NA,TGTGCCACCAGTGACCCTGACAGGGCTTACGAGCAGTACTTC,CATSDPDRAYEQYF
NA,TRBV6-5,TRBJ2-7,NA,TGTGCCAGCAGTTCCTGGACGGCTAGCTCCTACGAGCAGTACTTC,CASSSWTASSYEQYF
NA,TRBV5-4,TRBJ2-7,NA,TGTGCCAGCAGCTTGGCCGGTAGCTCGACCTACGAGCAGTACTTC,CASSLAGSSTYEQYF
NA,TRBV24-1,TRBJ2-3,NA,TGTGCCACCAGCTTGACAGGATCCGACACAGATACGCAGTATTTT,CATSLTGSDTDTQYF
TRBD1,TRBV12-3/TRBV12-4,TRBJ2-5,NA,TGTGCCAGCAGAAACGACTTCGGGACAGGGAGACAGACCCAGTACTTC,CASRNDFGTGRQTQYF
NA,TRBV4-1,TRBJ1-5,NA,TGCGCCAGCAGCCAAGAGGGGAATAGCAATCAGCCCCAGCATTTT,CASSQEGNSNQPQHF
TRBD1,TRBV6-6,TRBJ1-6,few,TGTGCCGTCCGCCGGGACAGCCCGTCAGTCCTCCACTTT,CAVRRDSPSVLHF
NA,TRBV7-9,TRBJ2-1,few,TGTGCCAGCAGCCCGCCCCCCAATGAGCAGTTCTTC,CASSPPPNEQFF
TRBD1,TRBV15,TRBJ2-7,few,TGTGCCACCAGCAGAGTTCCCAGGGGGCAAACCTACGAGCAGTACTTC,CATSRVPRGQTYEQYF
NA,TRBV24-1,TRBJ2-1,NA,TGTGCCACCGGGCGGGCAGGGGAACGCAATGAGCAGTTCTTC,CATGRAGERNEQFF
NA,TRBV11-3,TRBJ2-5,NA,TGTGCCAGCAGCTTACACGTCCAAGAGACCCAGTACTTC,CASSLHVQETQYF
NA,TRBV10-3,TRBJ2-1,few,TGTGCCATCAGAAATATAGCGCAGAGCTCCTACAATGAGCAGTTCTTC,CAIRNIAQSSYNEQFF
NA,TRBV30,TRBJ2-5,NA,TGTGCCTGGGGGAGAGCTTCGGCCGGGCGCAGTGAGACCCAGTACTTC,CAWGRASAGRSETQYF
NA,TRBV7-2,TRBJ2-3,few,TGTGCCAGCAGCTCCTTGGGAACCACAGATACGCAGTATTTT,CASSSLGTTDTQYF
TRBD2,TRBV6-5,TRBJ2-1,NA,TGTGCCAGCAGACCTGCCGGGACTAGAGACAATGAGCAGTTCTTC,CASRPAGTRDNEQFF
NA,TRBV20-1,TRBJ2-7,NA,TGCAGTGCCGGCGACTGGTACGAGCAGTACTTC,CSAGDWYEQYF
NA,TRBV4-2,TRBJ1-1,NA,TGTGCCAGCAGCGCCGAAGGGGGGAAAGCTTTCTTT,CASSAEGGKAFF
NA,TRBV3-1,TRBJ2-3,few,TGTGCCAGCAGCCTAGGGCGACTACCGTCGACGCAGTATTTT,CASSLGRLPSTQYF
TRBD1,TRBV9,TRBJ2-7,NA,TGTGCCAGTAGCTACGGACAGGATTCCTACGAGCAGTACTTC,CASSYGQDSYEQYF
NA,TRBV7-2,TRBJ2-1,NA,TGTGCCAGCAGCTTAGCGACTGGCGATGAGCAGTTCTTC,CASSLATGDEQFF
NA,TRBV12-3/TRBV12-4,TRBJ1-2,NA,TGTGCCAGCACCCCAATTAGGACCTATGGCTACACCTTC,CASTPIRTYGYTF
NA,TRBV20-1,TRBJ1-2,few,TGCAGTGCTAGAGATAAGAGCCGGGGGACACTCTATGGCTACACCTTC,CSARDKSRGTLYGYTF
NA,TRBV6-5,TRBJ1-1,few,TGTGCCAGCAGTTACCGGGCAGACACTGAAGCTTTCTTT,CASSYRADTEAFF
NA,TRBV28,TRBJ1-2,NA,TGTGCCAGCAGCCTTCGAGGGGCGAACTATGGCTACACCTTC,CASSLRGANYGYTF
NA,TRBV5-5,TRBJ2-5,few,TGTGCCAGCAGCTCGGAGTCCTTCGCAGAGACCCAGTACTTC,CASSSESFAETQYF
NA,TRBV28,TRBJ2-1,NA,TGTGCCAGCAGCCATACGGACGAGCAGTTCTTC,CASSHTDEQFF
TRBD2,TRBV29-1,TRBJ2-1,NA,TGCAGCGAGGGACTAGCGGGGGGGGGTGAGCAGTTCTTC,CSEGLAGGGEQFF
NA,TRBV2,TRBJ2-5,few,TGTGCCAGCAGTCGGGACACCGAAGAGACCCAGTACTTC,CASSRDTEETQYF
NA,TRBV12-3/TRBV12-4,TRBJ2-7,NA,TGTGCCAGCAGTGAAAAGAGCTCCTACAATGAGCAGTACTTC,CASSEKSSYNEQYF
NA,TRBV7-9,TRBJ2-7,few,TGTGCCAGCAGCCCCGGCTGGGGGAACGAGCAGTACTTC,CASSPGWGNEQYF
NA,TRBV7-2,TRBJ2-7,few,TGTGCCAGCAGCATCACAGGGTCCTACGAGCAGTACTTC,CASSITGSYEQYF